This T cell receptor (beta chain) was captured in a study of OX40 agonist ivuxolimab in advanced cancers. On the study more broadly: As their treatment, patients were administered ivuxolimab, an agonistic anti-OX40 (CD134) antibody.

The method was immunoSEQ multiplex PCR; TCRdb's version includes in-frame clones alone and lacks a portion of them. Here the sample spans 55,000 to 75,000 clones, more than 80% being singletons. As concerns this clone: Its antigen is still unknown.

This CDR3 is built from 16 residues. V shed 6 bases, J shed 5 bases, and the junction held 11 bases outside the gene matches. CDR1 and CDR2 from the germline V gene are MDHEN and SYDVKM. Findings and limits, study-wide: Relative to CD4+, CD8+ T cells held more expanded clones on average.

The sequence was obtained from an adult with an advanced solid tumor such as melanoma, head and neck, liver or kidney cancer. The sequencing used CD4+ or CD8+ T cells sorted from blood, collected in a trial of the OX40 agonist ivuxolimab. The chain links TRBV28 to TRBJ1-5, with 9 positions matching TRBD1. The CDR3 sequence: CASRSRDRVPYQPQHF. Here the CDR3 DNA reads TGTGCCAGCAGGAGCCGGGACAGGGTTCCATATCAGCCCCAGCATTTT.